The rows below give T cell receptor beta chains drawn from one sample of a study of cytomegalovirus exposure and HLA in healthy donors. The assay was immunoSEQ multiplex PCR, and TCRdb's table has in-frame clones only and misses some. The sample carries roughly 160,000 clones, about four fifths recorded once. Sequences were obtained from PBMCs. Receptor source: a woman in her 50s in good health and CMV-seropositive. Both conserved end residues are part of each CDR3. The order of the fields is V gene, D gene, J gene, clone size, CDR3 DNA, CDR3 protein. The D gene is left open where the match is weak. Not all rows give a size; the values are once, few, many and, for expanded clones, a class.

TRBV19	TRBD1	TRBJ1-5	-	TGTGCCAGTTCGGACAGGCAATACTCGTCCCAGCATTTT	CASSDRQYSSQHF
TRBV13	TRBD1	TRBJ2-7	-	TGTGCCAGCAGCTTACTTGGGACAGGGGGCGAGCAGTACTTC	CASSLLGTGGEQYF
TRBV29-1	-	TRBJ1-2	-	TGCAGCGTTGTCACAGGGCGGAACTATGGCTACACCTTC	CSVVTGRNYGYTF
TRBV9	-	TRBJ2-7	-	TGTGCCAGCAGCGTAGAACAGGGGGGGTCCTACGAGCAGTACTTC	CASSVEQGGSYEQYF
TRBV28	TRBD1	TRBJ1-2	-	TGTGCCAGCAGTTTGGGACAGGGGGTGAGTGGCTACACCTTC	CASSLGQGVSGYTF
TRBV18	-	TRBJ1-2	-	TGTGCCAGCTCACCAATAAACCCAGCTAACTATGGCTACACCTTC	CASSPINPANYGYTF
TRBV28	TRBD1	TRBJ1-5	-	TGTGCCAGCAACCCTATGACAGGGAAGAATCAGCCCCAGCATTTT	CASNPMTGKNQPQHF
TRBV2	-	TRBJ1-5	-	TGTGCCAGCAGTGAAGCCAGGGTCGGGCAGCCCCAGCATTTT	CASSEARVGQPQHF
TRBV7-9	-	TRBJ2-2	-	TGTGCCAGCAGCTTCTTCCGCCTAGCGCGGGACACCGGGGAGCTGTTTTTT	CASSFFRLARDTGELFF
TRBV5-1	-	TRBJ1-1	once	TGCGCCAGCAGCTTTGACAGACCGAACACTGAAGCTTTCTTT	CASSFDRPNTEAFF
TRBV7-2	TRBD1	TRBJ2-7	-	TGTGCCAGCAGTCCAGGGGGATCCCACGAGCAGTACTTC	CASSPGGSHEQYF
TRBV13	-	TRBJ1-1	few	TGTGCCAGCAGCTTCGTGTCGGGTACGAACACTGAAGCTTTCTTT	CASSFVSGTNTEAFF
TRBV19	-	TRBJ1-3	-	TGTGCCAGTAGTATCATAGACTCTGGAAACACCATATATTTT	CASSIIDSGNTIYF
TRBV19	TRBD1	TRBJ1-2	few	TGTGCCAGTACCCCGGGACAGACGTATGGCTACACCTTC	CASTPGQTYGYTF
TRBV28	-	TRBJ1-2	-	TGTGCCAGCAGTCCCCCGGGGAGGGTCAATGGCTACACCTTC	CASSPPGRVNGYTF
TRBV7-2	-	TRBJ1-6	-	TGTGCCAGCAGCTTAGGGTCGGCGGTGAATTCACCCCTCCACTTT	CASSLGSAVNSPLHF
TRBV28	-	TRBJ2-3	-	TGTGCCAGTAAACTTGTATTGCGATTCCCAGATACGCAGTATTTT	CASKLVLRFPDTQYF
TRBV5-6	-	TRBJ2-7	-	TGTGCCAGCAGCTTGTGGGGCACTACGGGACACCAGTACTTC	CASSLWGTTGHQYF
TRBV25-1	-	TRBJ2-6	-	TGTGCCAGCAGTTACTCTGGGGCCAACGTCCTGACTTTC	CASSYSGANVLTF
TRBV11-2	-	TRBJ1-2	-	TGTGCCAGCAGCATCCAGCTGGTAGAGGTCGGCTACACCTTC	CASSIQLVEVGYTF
TRBV6-6	TRBD1	TRBJ1-2	-	TGTGCCAGCAGATTACAGGGGGCTGACGGCTACACCTTC	CASRLQGADGYTF
TRBV5-1	TRBD1	TRBJ2-5	-	TGCGCCAGCAGCGAAACGGGACAGAGAAAAGAGACCCAGTACTTC	CASSETGQRKETQYF
TRBV2	TRBD2	TRBJ2-7	-	TGTGCCAGCAGATCTGCGCTAGCGGGAGACATGGAGGAGTACTTC	CASRSALAGDMEEYF
TRBV18	-	TRBJ2-1	once	TGTGCCAGCTCACCACCTACTAGTCCCCGCGGGCCCTACAATGAGCAGTTCTTC	CASSPPTSPRGPYNEQFF
TRBV5-1	TRBD1	TRBJ1-1	-	TGCGCCAGCAGCCCGGGACAGGGTTTGGACACTGAAGCTTTCTTT	CASSPGQGLDTEAFF
TRBV11-2	TRBD2	TRBJ2-1	-	TGTGCCAGCAGCTTGCGACTAGCGGGAGTAATCAATGAGCAGTTCTTC	CASSLRLAGVINEQFF
TRBV13	-	TRBJ2-2	-	TGTGCCAGCAGCTTAGAAGCGGCGCGGGTGAACACCGGGGAGCTGTTTTTT	CASSLEAARVNTGELFF
TRBV5-5	-	TRBJ2-7	once	TGTGCCAGCAGCTTAATCCAGGTTTCCTACGAGCAGTACTTC	CASSLIQVSYEQYF
TRBV7-9	-	TRBJ2-5	-	TGTGCCAGCAGCCCCTACAGGGATGGAGAGACCCAGTACTTC	CASSPYRDGETQYF
TRBV27	-	TRBJ1-1	-	TGTGCCAGCAGCTCGGACAGCCTGAAAGCCTTCTTT	CASSSDSLKAFF
TRBV6-1	-	TRBJ2-7	-	TGTGCCAGCAGTGGGACAGTCGCCGCCTACGAGCAGTACTTC	CASSGTVAAYEQYF
TRBV27	TRBD2	TRBJ2-1	-	TGTGCCAGCAGTCTGATTTCGGGGGGGCGTCGGAATGAGCAGTTCTTC	CASSLISGGRRNEQFF
TRBV4-3	TRBD1	TRBJ2-7	-	TGCGCCAGCAGCCAAGTACAGGGGACCCCCTACGAGCAGTACTTC	CASSQVQGTPYEQYF